This T cell receptor beta chain was captured by sequencing in a study of blood T cells in healthy people across ages. There are a few counts of this clonotype. Its antigen is undetermined. For the second PCR, which ran for roughly 7 to 11 cycles, a sample-barcoded 5' primer and a J-beta primer mix were used. TCRdb recomputed calls from the 5' RACE reads with MiXCR, one row per CDR3 protein. Among roughly 2 million distinct CDR3 sequences listed, just under 50% were seen once. Healthy Caucasian individuals from Russia aged about 6 to 100 served as donors. Researchers isolated at least 7 million PBMCs per sample. Trimming removed 4 bases at V and 0 bases at J, with 13 bases between. Looked up from germline, CDR1 is MDHEN and CDR2 is SYDVKM. This CDR3 is built from 15 residues. Whole-study findings and limits: As age increased, TCR beta diversity per million T cells fell in a roughly linear fashion. No one knew whether donors had CMV, which possibly confounded expanded clonotype changes.

This TCR came from a middle-aged woman in good health. The chain carries TRBV28 and TRBJ2-7, with D possibly TRBD1 on 5 matching bases. The sequencing input was blood. CDR3 residues: CASSYRTPSSYEQYF. In nucleotides, the CDR3 is TGTGCCAGCAGTTACAGGACCCCGAGCTCCTACGAGCAGTACTTC. Combining the CDR3 with reference TRBV28 and TRBJ2-7 gives the whole variable domain DVKVTQSSRYLVKRTGEKVFLECVQDMDHENMFWYRQDPGLGLRLIYFSYDVKMKEKGDIPEGYSVSREKKERFSLILESASTNQTSMYLCASSYRTPSSYEQYFGPGTRLTVT.